This section outlines one T cell receptor (beta chain) sequence together with its context. Sequencing used immunoSEQ multiplex PCR; TCRdb keeps in-frame clones, though not all of them. There are 200,000 to 250,000 clones in the sample; around nine tenths occur only once, and under 7% lies in the top ten. This CDR3 contains 13 residues. Germline CDR1 reads DFQATT; CDR2 reads SNEGSKA (reference sequence). V gave up 3 bases and J gave up 4 bases, with 12 bases separating them. These data are taken from a study of blood T cell repertoires in COVID-19. Looking at the study overall: The origin of the acute and convalescent COVID-19 samples was the United States, Italy and Spain.

The chain has TRBV20-1 and TRBJ1-1; no clear D gene. Sequencing was performed on peripheral blood. The TCR originated in a man in his sixties who had recovered from COVID-19. The CDR3 DNA reads TGCAGTGCTAGTAAAGTTTCGGTCACTGAAGCTTTCTTT. It is translated as CSASKVSVTEAFF.